These 8 T cell receptor beta chains were sequenced from one sample in a study of lymphopenia after photon versus proton radiotherapy. Some clones are missing from TCRdb's copy, which holds only in-frame ones; the method was immunoSEQ multiplex PCR. The repertoire holds around 20,000 clones, with roughly 85% as singletons. The sequencing here drew on peripheral blood, taken from a patient treated with photon-based radiotherapy. These TCRs come from a man aged 55 to 70 with pancreatic cancer.

This rearrangement joins TRBV29-1 to TRBJ1-1; D is uncertain. Germline assignment: CDR1 SQVTM and CDR2 ANQGSEA. CDR3 length: 15 residues. The V and J ends lost 4 bases and 3 bases respectively, with 18 bases between them. The CDR3 is CSVAVKVLRDTEAFF. CDR3 in DNA: TGCAGCGTTGCAGTGAAGGTTCTGAGAGACACTGAAGCTTTCTTT.

This rearrangement joins TRBV10-3 to TRBJ2-5; D is perhaps TRBD2 (5 bases). Trimming shortened V by 5 bases and J by 0 bases, and 19 bases separated the two germline ends. The CDR3 totals 17 residues. Germline V lookup: CDR1 ENHRY, CDR2 SYGVKD. CDR3 region: CAISPRGFGENQETQYF. The CDR3 DNA is TGTGCCATCAGTCCACGAGGGTTCGGGGAGAACCAAGAGACCCAGTACTTC.

The chain links TRBV19 to TRBJ2-2; TRBD1 is a possible D gene (6 bases). The length of the CDR3 is 16 residues. Germline V lookup: CDR1 LNHDA, CDR2 SQIVND (reference sequence). V shed 9 bases and J shed 1 base, with 18 bases lying between them. For the CDR3, the DNA is TGTGCCAGCCAGGCCAGACGGACAGAGAACACCGGGGAGCTGTTTTTT. This sequence encodes CASQARRTENTGELFF.

The chain employs TRBV25-1 and TRBJ2-7, with 7 bases that match TRBD1. The V gene end was trimmed by 6 bases and the J gene end by 6 bases; junction bases not matched to a gene: 11. CDR1 and CDR2 (germline): MGHDK, SYGVNS. This CDR3 is 14 amino acids long. The DNA for the CDR3 is TGTGCCAGCAGGGGGGACAGAGAAACTGCCGAGCAGTACTTC. It yields the protein CASRGDRETAEQYF.

The sample holds one count of this clone. The chain is built from TRBV10-2 and TRBJ2-3, with 9 bases lining up with TRBD1. The CDR3 covers 15 residues. CDR1 is WSHSY, CDR2 SAAADI, per germline. J was trimmed by 9 bases and V by 3 bases; bases with no gene match: 10. The CDR3 protein is CASSEVGSGTGTQYF. The CDR3 region has the DNA TGCGCCAGCAGTGAAGTAGGGTCCGGGACAGGGACGCAGTATTTT.

This rearrangement joins TRBV14 to TRBJ2-1; tentative D call: TRBD2 (6 bases). Looked up from germline, CDR1 is SGHDN and CDR2 is FVKESK. The CDR3 runs to 12 residues. V shed 7 bases and J shed 9 bases, with 13 bases lying between them. The CDR3: CASKGRDGEQFF. CDR3 nucleotide sequence: TGTGCCAGCAAAGGGCGGGACGGTGAGCAGTTCTTC.

The chain joins TRBV4-1 to TRBJ2-7; D might be TRBD2 (5 bases). Germline values: CDR1 MGHRA, CDR2 YSYEKL. V gave up 2 bases and J gave up 3 bases, with 8 bases separating them. The CDR3 is 13 amino acids. The CDR3, as DNA: TGCGCCAGCAGCCAATCGGGGAACTACGAGCAGTACTTC. Amino acids: CASSQSGNYEQYF.

CDR3 DNA: TGTGCCAGTAGTACCCGTTGGGGGGGCCAGTGGAGTCAGCCCCAGCATTTT. It specifies CASSTRWGGQWSQPQHF. The rearrangement joins TRBV19 to TRBJ1-5, with D possibly being TRBD1 (6 bases). The V and J ends lost 4 bases and 6 bases respectively, with 22 bases between them. This CDR3 has 17 amino acids. Per the germline V gene, CDR1 is LNHDA and CDR2 is SQIVND (reference sequence).